The entry that follows covers one T cell receptor beta chain sequence. There is no known antigen for this receptor. Base qualities are missing; no much larger clone stands one base away. Collaborating institutions collected whole blood in K2EDTA tubes following their own protocols. For TCRbeta analysis, collaborator samples were shipped as frozen whole blood, as isolated PBMCs, or as DNA extracted from either sample type. TCRbeta CDR3 regions were amplified from genomic DNA by means of the immunoSEQ Assay, a bias-controlled multiplex PCR. The paper's processing steps were these. The number of nucleated cells in each sample was estimated by amplification of reference gene primers within the assay. To quantify the absolute abundance of each unique TCRbeta CDR3 rearrangement, sequence reads were collapsed and filtered. For each sample, productive Simpson clonality was calculated as the square root of Simpson's diversity index across productive rearrangements. TCRdb took over this immuneACCESS table, retaining in-frame rearrangements with V and J assigned. Such tables are incomplete; in checked studies, under half of the missing clones stem from an unresolved V gene, and the remainder is unexplained. V and J calls and clone size are those listed in that table; D and trimming were worked out from the DNA. For this sample the table gives about 87,000 clones, of which 75% were detected only once. 4% to 5.5% of the sample rests with the top ten.

Based on the germline V gene, the CDR1 and CDR2 sequences are MNHNS and SASEGT. The CDR3 runs 16 amino acids, cysteine and phenylalanine included. Only CDR3 DNA is held: 48 bases, read in frame from base 1. Trimming takes 0 bases from V and 4 bases from J, and the germline ends sit 16 bases apart. The data originate from a study of blood T cell repertoires in COVID-19 (TCRdb year 2020). For context, the study as a whole: Samples covering the acute and convalescent phases of COVID-19 were provided by collaborators in the United States, Italy and Spain. Where available, HLA class I and class II types were taken from metadata supplied by the sample provider and were not determined by assay-based typing. Nearly every sample came with metadata listing a de-identified subject ID, COVID-19 status, age in years and sex. The material from the prospective study consisted of cDNA or gDNA derived from T cells, B-cell-depleted T cells, or PBMCs. Samples were obtained from the ongoing ImmuneRACE study (first 160 participants) and from 1,000 to 1,500 subjects provided by 6 global collaborators. The dataset comprised deeply sampled blood TCRbeta repertoires from subjects exposed to, actively infected with, or recovered from COVID-19. The repertoires were made available in a free public database intended to serve as a resource for research on the immune response to SARS-CoV-2. Findings and caveats that apply to the study as a whole: The quantity of clinical and demographic metadata differed by source and by participant and was supplied without curation.

The TCR comes from a woman in her fifties or sixties with acute or convalescent COVID-19. The chain links TRBV6-1 with TRBJ2-7, with no D gene named confidently. The sequenced sample consisted of peripheral blood. The CDR3 protein is CASSEARSRNFYEQYF. The nucleotide sequence reads TGTGCCAGCAGTGAAGCGAGGTCTCGTAATTTTTACGAGCAGTACTTC.